This is a list of T cell receptor beta chains from one sample in a study of CD8+ T cells in alopecia areata. The data were produced by immunoSEQ multiplex PCR, yet TCRdb's version contains in-frame clones alone and is incomplete. The sample yields about 150,000 clones, more than 55% seen once. Sequencing was done on a sample of CD8+ T cells sorted from blood. The receptors come from a human donor in good health. CDR3s include the opening cysteine and the closing phenylalanine or tryptophan. The D gene is left open where the match is weak. Not all rows give a size; the values are once, few, many and, for expanded clones, a class.

clone_size,j_call,v_call,d_call,cdr3_nt,cdr3_aa
-,TRBJ2-7,TRBV6-5,TRBD1,TGTGCCAGCAGTTACGTCCCAGGGGGCGCATCCCTCGAGCAGTACTTC,CASSYVPGGASLEQYF
-,TRBJ2-7,TRBV6-1,-,TGTGCCAGCATTTTAATACCGGGACACCCGTGGGAGCAGTACTTC,CASILIPGHPWEQYF
-,TRBJ2-1,TRBV27,-,TGTGCCAGCAGTTCGAACAGGGCTAGCTCCTACAATGAGCAGTTCTTC,CASSSNRASSYNEQFF
-,TRBJ2-7,TRBV5-1,TRBD2,TGCGCCAGCAGCTTGGATTGGGCGGGAGCCTTTTACGAGCAGTACTTC,CASSLDWAGAFYEQYF
-,TRBJ1-1,TRBV11-2,-,TGTGCCAGCAGCTTGACGGTTAGGGGCATGAACACTGAAGCTTTCTTT,CASSLTVRGMNTEAFF
-,TRBJ1-1,TRBV29-1,-,TGCAGCGTTGAGGGAAGAGGGAACACTGAAGCTTTCTTT,CSVEGRGNTEAFF
-,TRBJ2-1,TRBV11-2,TRBD2,TGTGCCAGCAGCCTCGCGGGCGGGAGCTACAATGAGCAGTTCTTC,CASSLAGGSYNEQFF
-,TRBJ2-7,TRBV28,-,TGTGCCAGCAGTCTAAGGAGCTCCTACGAGCAGTACTTC,CASSLRSSYEQYF
once,TRBJ2-7,TRBV9,TRBD2,TGTGCCAGCAGCCCACTAGCGGGAGTGGGCGAGCAGTACTTC,CASSPLAGVGEQYF
-,TRBJ1-2,TRBV19,-,TGTGCCAGTAGGGACGAGGCCTATGGCTACACCTTC,CASRDEAYGYTF
-,TRBJ2-1,TRBV13,-,TGCGCCAGCAGCACCCAGGCAGGCCGGTCTTTGGATGAGCAGTTCTTC,CASSTQAGRSLDEQFF
-,TRBJ1-4,TRBV6-5,-,TGTGCCAGTAGAAACACCCTAGGTGAAAAACTGTTTTTT,CASRNTLGEKLFF
few,TRBJ2-6,TRBV10-3,-,TGTGCCATCAGTGAGTCGATAGTAACTGGGGCCAACGTCCTGACTTTC,CAISESIVTGANVLTF
-,TRBJ2-5,TRBV29-1,-,TGCAGCGTTGAAGGGAATGGGGAGACCCAGTACTTC,CSVEGNGETQYF
few,TRBJ2-1,TRBV29-1,TRBD2,TGCAGCGTTGAAGATCAGTCTAGCGGATTCTACAATGAGCAGTTCTTC,CSVEDQSSGFYNEQFF
-,TRBJ2-3,TRBV19,-,TGTGCCACCGAGGGGGATACGCAGTATTTT,CATEGDTQYF
-,TRBJ2-7,TRBV11-2,TRBD1,TGTGCCAGCAGCTTAGATGGGACAGGGGTCCACGAGCAGTACTTC,CASSLDGTGVHEQYF